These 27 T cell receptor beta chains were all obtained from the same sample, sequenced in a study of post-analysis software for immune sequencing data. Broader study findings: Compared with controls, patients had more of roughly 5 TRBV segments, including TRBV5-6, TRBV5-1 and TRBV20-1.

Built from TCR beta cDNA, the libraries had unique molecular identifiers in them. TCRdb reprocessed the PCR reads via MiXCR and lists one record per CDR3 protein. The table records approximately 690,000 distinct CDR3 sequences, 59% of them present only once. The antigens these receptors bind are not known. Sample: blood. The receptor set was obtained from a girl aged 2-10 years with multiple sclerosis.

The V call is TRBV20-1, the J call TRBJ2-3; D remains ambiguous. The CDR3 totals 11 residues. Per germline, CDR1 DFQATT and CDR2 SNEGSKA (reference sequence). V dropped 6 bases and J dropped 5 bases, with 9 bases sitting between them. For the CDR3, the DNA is TGCAGTGCCCCCGTTATAGATACGCAGTATTTT. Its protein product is CSAPVIDTQYF.

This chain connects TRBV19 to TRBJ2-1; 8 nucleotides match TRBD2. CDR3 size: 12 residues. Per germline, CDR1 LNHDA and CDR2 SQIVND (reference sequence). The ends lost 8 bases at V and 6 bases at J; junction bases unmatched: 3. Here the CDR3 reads CASAGGSNEQFF. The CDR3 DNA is TGTGCCAGTGCGGGGGGTTCCAATGAGCAGTTCTTC.

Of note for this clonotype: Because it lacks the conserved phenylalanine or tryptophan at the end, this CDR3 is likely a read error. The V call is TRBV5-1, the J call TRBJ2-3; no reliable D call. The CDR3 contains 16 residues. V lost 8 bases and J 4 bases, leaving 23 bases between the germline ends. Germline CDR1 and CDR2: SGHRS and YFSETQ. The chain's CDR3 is CARANRGPCRADTQYL. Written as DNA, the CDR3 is TGCGCCAGAGCCAACCGTGGGCCATGTCGAGCAGATACGCAGTATCTT.

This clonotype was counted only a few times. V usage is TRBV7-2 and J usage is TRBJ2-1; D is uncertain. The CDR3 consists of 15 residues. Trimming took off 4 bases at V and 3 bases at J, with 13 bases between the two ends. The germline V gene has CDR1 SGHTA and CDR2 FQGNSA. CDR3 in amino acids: CASSSPTKGYNEQFF. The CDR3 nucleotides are TGTGCCAGCAGCTCCCCTACGAAGGGCTACAATGAGCAGTTCTTC.

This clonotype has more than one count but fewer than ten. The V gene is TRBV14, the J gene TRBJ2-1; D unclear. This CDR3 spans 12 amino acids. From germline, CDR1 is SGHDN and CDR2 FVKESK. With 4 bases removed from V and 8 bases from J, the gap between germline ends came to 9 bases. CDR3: CASSLSGHEQFF. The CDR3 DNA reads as TGTGCCAGCAGCCTAAGTGGTCATGAGCAGTTCTTC.

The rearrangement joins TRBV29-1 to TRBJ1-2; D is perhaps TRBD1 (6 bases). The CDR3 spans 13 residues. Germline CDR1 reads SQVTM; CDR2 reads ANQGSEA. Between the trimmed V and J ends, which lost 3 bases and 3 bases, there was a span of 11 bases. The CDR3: CSVEPGADYGYTF. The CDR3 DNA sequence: TGCAGCGTTGAGCCGGGGGCTGACTATGGCTACACCTTC.

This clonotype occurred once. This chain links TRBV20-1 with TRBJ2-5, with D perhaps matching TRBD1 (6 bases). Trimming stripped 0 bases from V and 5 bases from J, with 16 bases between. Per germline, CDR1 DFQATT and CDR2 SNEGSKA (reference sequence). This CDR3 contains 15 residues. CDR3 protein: CSARDQNRVDETQYF. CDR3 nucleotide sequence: TGCAGTGCTAGAGATCAAAACAGGGTGGACGAGACCCAGTACTTC.

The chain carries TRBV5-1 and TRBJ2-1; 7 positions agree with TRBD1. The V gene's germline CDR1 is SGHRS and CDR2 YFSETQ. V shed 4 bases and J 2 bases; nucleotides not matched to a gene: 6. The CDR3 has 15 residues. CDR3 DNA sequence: TGCGCCAGCAGCCCCGGGACAGAAACCTACAATGAGCAGTTCTTC. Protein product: CASSPGTETYNEQFF.

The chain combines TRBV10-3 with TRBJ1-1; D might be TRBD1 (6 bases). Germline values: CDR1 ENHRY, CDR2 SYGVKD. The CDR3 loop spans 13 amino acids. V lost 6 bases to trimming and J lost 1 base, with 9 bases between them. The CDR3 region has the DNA TGTGCCATCAGGGAGGGGGGGAACACTGAAGCTTTCTTT. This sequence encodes CAIREGGNTEAFF.

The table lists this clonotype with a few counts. The CDR3 loop is CASSPGRSIDTQYF. The CDR3 DNA reads TGTGCCAGCAGCCCGGGACGGAGCATCGATACGCAGTATTTT. J is TRBJ2-3 and V is TRBV7-8, with D perhaps given as TRBD1 or TRBD2 (5 bases each). Trimming cost V 5 bases and J 6 bases, with 15 bases left between them. Germline V gene sequence: CDR1 SGHVS, CDR2 FQNEAQ. The length of the CDR3 is 14 residues.

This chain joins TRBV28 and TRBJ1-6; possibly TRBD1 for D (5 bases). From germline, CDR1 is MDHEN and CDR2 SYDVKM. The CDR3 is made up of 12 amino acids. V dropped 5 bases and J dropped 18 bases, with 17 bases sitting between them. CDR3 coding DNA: TGTGCCAGCAGTGACCGACAGAGTTTTCGCCACTTT. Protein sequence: CASSDRQSFRHF.

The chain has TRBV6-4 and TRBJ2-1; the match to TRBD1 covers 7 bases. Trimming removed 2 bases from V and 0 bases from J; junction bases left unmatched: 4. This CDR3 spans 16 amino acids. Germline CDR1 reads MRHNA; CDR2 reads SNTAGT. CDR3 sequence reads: CASSDRQGHSYNEQFF. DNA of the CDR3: TGTGCCAGCAGTGACAGACAGGGACACTCCTACAATGAGCAGTTCTTC.

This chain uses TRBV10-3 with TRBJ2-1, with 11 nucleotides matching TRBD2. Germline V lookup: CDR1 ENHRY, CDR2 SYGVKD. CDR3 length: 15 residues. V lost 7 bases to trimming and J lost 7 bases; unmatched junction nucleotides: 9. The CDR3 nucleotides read TGTGCCATCAATAGCGGGGGGGCCGAATGGAATGAGCAGTTCTTC. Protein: CAINSGGAEWNEQFF.

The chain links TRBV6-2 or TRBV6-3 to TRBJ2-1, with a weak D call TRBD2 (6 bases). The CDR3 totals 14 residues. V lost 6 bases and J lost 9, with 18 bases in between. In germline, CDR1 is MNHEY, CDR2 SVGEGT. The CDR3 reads CASRRQLRDGEQFF. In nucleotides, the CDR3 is TGTGCCAGCAGGAGACAGTTGCGGGACGGTGAGCAGTTCTTC.

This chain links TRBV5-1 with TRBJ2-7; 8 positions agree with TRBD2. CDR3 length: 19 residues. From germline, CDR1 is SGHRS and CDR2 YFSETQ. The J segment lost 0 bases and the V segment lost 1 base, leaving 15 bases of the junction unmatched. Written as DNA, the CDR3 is TGCGCCAGCAGCTTGCGGGAGGGCCAGAGTACGCACATCTCCTACGAGCAGTACTTC. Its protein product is CASSLREGQSTHISYEQYF.

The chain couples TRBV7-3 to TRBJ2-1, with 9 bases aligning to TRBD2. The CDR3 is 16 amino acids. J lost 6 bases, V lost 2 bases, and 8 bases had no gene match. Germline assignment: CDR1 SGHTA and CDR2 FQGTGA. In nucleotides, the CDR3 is TGTGCCAGCAGCTTAGTCGGCGGGAGGGCTGTCAATGAGCAGTTCTTC. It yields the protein CASSLVGGRAVNEQFF.

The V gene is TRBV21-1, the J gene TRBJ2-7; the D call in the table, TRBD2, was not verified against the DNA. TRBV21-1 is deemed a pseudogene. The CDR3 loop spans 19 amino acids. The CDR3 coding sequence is TGTGCCAGCAGCAGGCGGACTAGCGGGGGGCCTTACGCCTCCTACGAGCAGTACTTC. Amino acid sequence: CASSRRTSGGPYASYEQYF.

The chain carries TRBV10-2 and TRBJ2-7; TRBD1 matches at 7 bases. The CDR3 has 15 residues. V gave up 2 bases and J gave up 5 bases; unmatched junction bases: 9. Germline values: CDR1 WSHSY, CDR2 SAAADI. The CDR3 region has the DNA TGCGCCAGCAGTGAGCTACAGACAGGGAACAACGAGCAGTACGTC. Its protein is CASSELQTGNNEQYV.

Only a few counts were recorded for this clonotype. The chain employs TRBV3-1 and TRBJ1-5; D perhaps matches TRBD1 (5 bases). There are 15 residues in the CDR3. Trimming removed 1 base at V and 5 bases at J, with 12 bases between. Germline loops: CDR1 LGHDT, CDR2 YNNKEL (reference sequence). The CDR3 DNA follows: TGTGCCAGCAGCCAAGCGGGGCAGGGTGATCAGCCCCAGCATTTT. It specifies CASSQAGQGDQPQHF.

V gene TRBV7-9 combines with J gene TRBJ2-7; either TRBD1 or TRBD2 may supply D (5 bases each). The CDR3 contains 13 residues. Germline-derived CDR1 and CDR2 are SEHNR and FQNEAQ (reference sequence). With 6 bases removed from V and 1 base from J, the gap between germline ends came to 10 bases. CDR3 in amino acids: CASRRDRSYEQYF. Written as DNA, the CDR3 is TGTGCCAGCAGACGGGACCGATCCTACGAGCAGTACTTC.

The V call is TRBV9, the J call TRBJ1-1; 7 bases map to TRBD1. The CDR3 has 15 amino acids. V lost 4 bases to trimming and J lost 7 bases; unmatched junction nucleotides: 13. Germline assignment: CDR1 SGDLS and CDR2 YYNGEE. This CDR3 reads CASSSRRQGVGEAFF. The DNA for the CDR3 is TGTGCCAGCAGCTCAAGGAGGCAGGGGGTGGGTGAAGCTTTCTTT.

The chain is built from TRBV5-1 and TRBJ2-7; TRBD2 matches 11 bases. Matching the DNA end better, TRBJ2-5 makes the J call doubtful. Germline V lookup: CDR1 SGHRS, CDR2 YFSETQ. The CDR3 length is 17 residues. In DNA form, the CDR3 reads TGCGCCAGCAGCTTGTCATCCGGGACTAGCGGTAAAGAGACCCAGTACTTC. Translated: CASSLSSGTSGKETQYF.

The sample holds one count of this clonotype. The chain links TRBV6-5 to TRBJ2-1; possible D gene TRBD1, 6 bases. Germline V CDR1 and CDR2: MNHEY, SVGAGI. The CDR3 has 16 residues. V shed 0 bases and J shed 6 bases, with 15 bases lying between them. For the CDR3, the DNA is TGTGCCAGCAGTTACTCGGTCTTACAGGGTTCCAATGAGCAGTTCTTC. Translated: CASSYSVLQGSNEQFF.

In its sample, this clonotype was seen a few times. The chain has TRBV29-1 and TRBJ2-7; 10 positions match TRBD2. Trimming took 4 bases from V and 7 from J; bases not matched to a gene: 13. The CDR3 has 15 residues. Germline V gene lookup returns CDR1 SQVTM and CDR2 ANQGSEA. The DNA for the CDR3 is TGCAGCGTTGGGTATCTAGCGGGAGAATCAGGGGAGCAGTACTTC. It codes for CSVGYLAGESGEQYF.

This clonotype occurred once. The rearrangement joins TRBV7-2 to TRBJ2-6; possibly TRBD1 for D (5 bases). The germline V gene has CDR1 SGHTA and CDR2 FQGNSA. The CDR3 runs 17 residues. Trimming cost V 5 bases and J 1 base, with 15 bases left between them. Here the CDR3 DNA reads TGTGCCAGCAGCCCCGTCGGCTCAGGGTCTGGGGCCAACGTCCTGACTTTC. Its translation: CASSPVGSGSGANVLTF.

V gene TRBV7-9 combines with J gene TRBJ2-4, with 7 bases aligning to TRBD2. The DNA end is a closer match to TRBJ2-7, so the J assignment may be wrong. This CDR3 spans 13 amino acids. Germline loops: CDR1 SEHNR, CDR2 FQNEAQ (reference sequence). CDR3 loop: CASSLLLADEQYF. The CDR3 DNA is TGTGCCAGCAGCCTCCTCCTAGCGGACGAGCAGTACTTC.

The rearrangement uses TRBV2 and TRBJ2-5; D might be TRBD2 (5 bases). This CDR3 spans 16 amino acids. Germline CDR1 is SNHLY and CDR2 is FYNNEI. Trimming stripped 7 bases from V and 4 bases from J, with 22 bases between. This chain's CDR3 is CASTGAGRRNLETQYF. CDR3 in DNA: TGTGCCAGCACTGGTGCGGGCAGGAGAAACTTAGAGACCCAGTACTTC. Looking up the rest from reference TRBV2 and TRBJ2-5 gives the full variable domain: EPEVTQTPSHQVTQMGQEVILRCVPISNHLYFYWYRQILGQKVEFLVSFYNNEISEKSEIFDDQFSVERPDGSNFTLKIRSTKLEDSAMYFCASTGAGRRNLETQYFGPGTRLLVL.